This T cell receptor (beta chain) was sequenced for a study of T cell changes during pregnancy in multiple sclerosis. CDR1 SGHNT and CDR2 YYREEE come from the germline V gene (reference sequence). The CDR3 consists of 18 residues. Unmatched junction bases numbered 10, after V lost 2 bases and J lost 2 bases. The repertoire was sequenced with immunoSEQ multiplex PCR; TCRdb's copy has only in-frame clones and lacks some. The profile shows roughly 80,000 clones, about 91% of them singletons. The specimen comprised peripheral blood, sampled before pregnancy. The V call is TRBV5-4, the J call TRBJ2-5; 12 bases map to TRBD2. The TCR sequence derives from a female donor with multiple sclerosis, enrolled in a pregnancy study. CDR3 in DNA: TGTGCCAGCAGCTTTCCCGGGACTAGCGGGTCCGGTCAAGAGACCCAGTACTTC. Its protein product is CASSFPGTSGSGQETQYF.